The 28 T cell receptor beta chains in this list originate from one sample, sequenced in a study of cytomegalovirus exposure and HLA in healthy donors. A multiplex PCR was run with 60 Vbeta primers and 13 Jbeta primers. Clones were sequenced by immunoSEQ multiplex PCR, and TCRdb holds only the in-frame ones, with some missing. Found here are about 160,000 clones, about four fifths of them singletons; the top ten hold 9.5% to 12%. The sample taken for sequencing was PBMCs. These receptor sequences come from a man aged 50-59 years in good health and CMV-seropositive.

This chain connects TRBV30 to TRBJ2-3, with 7 nucleotides matching TRBD1. CDR1 is GTSNPN and CDR2 is SVGIG in the germline V gene (reference sequence). V gave up 4 bases and J gave up 4 bases; unmatched junction bases: 14. This CDR3 comprises 16 residues. CDR3 in DNA: TGTGCCTGGACCCGATTTATAGGGACAGCGGCAGATACGCAGTATTTT. This gives the protein CAWTRFIGTAADTQYF.

This chain joins TRBV30 and TRBJ1-5, with D possibly TRBD1 on 5 matching bases. The germline gives CDR1 GTSNPN, CDR2 SVGIG (reference sequence). The ends were cut back, 3 bases at V and 6 bases at J, with 15 bases in the middle. CDR3 length: 14 residues. The CDR3 loop reads CAWSTGRRGQPQHF. CDR3 coding DNA: TGTGCCTGGAGCACGGGCCGTAGGGGTCAGCCCCAGCATTTT.

This chain connects TRBV14 to TRBJ1-1; 7 nucleotides align to TRBD1. The germline CDR1 and CDR2 sequences are SGHDN and FVKESK. The CDR3 has 13 residues. V gave up 5 bases and J gave up 1 base; unmatched junction bases: 1. The DNA for the CDR3 is TGTGCCAGCAGCGGGACAGAGAACACTGAAGCTTTCTTT. This sequence encodes CASSGTENTEAFF.

The rearrangement uses TRBV6-4 and TRBJ2-3, with 12 bases aligning to TRBD2. The CDR3 has 15 residues. Per the germline V gene, CDR1 is MRHNA and CDR2 is SNTAGT. V shed 6 bases and J 6 bases; nucleotides not matched to a gene: 7. CDR3 region: CASSSTSGGRDTQYF. The CDR3 DNA reads as TGTGCCAGCAGCTCGACTAGCGGGGGCCGTGATACGCAGTATTTT.

The rearrangement joins TRBV5-6 to TRBJ2-1, with no clear D. The ends were cut back, 3 bases at V and 9 bases at J, with 13 bases in the middle. This CDR3 is 13 amino acids long. CDR1 and CDR2 from the germline V gene are SGHDT and YYEEEE. In DNA, the CDR3 is TGTGCCAGCAGCTGGAACAGTTTAGGTGAGCAGTTCTTC. It translates to CASSWNSLGEQFF.

Only one count was recorded for this clone. The chain links TRBV6-4 to TRBJ2-7; 12 bases agree with TRBD2. J gave up 0 bases and V 6 bases, and 12 bases lay outside the gene matches. Germline CDR1 and CDR2: MRHNA and SNTAGT. The CDR3 contains 18 residues. The CDR3 spells CASRVLAGGPHISYEQYF. The DNA of the CDR3 is TGTGCCAGCAGGGTTCTAGCGGGAGGGCCCCACATCTCCTACGAGCAGTACTTC.

This clone was seen only a few times. The CDR3 loop reads CASNIRAGATDTQYF. CDR3 DNA: TGTGCCAGCAACATTCGGGCGGGGGCCACAGATACGCAGTATTTT. V and J are TRBV19 and TRBJ2-3; tentatively, D is TRBD2 (7 bases). The V gene lost 9 bases and the J gene lost 2 bases, with 18 bases spanning the gap. This CDR3 has 15 amino acids. In germline, CDR1 is LNHDA, CDR2 SQIVND (reference sequence). Filled out from reference TRBV19 and TRBJ2-3, the complete variable domain reads DGGITQSPKYLFRKEGQNVTLSCEQNLNHDAMYWYRQDPGQGLRLIYYSQIVNDFQKGDIAEGYSVSREKKESFPLTVTSAQKNPTAFYLCASNIRAGATDTQYFGPGTRLTVL.

The rearrangement uses TRBV7-2 and TRBJ1-1; D remains unclear. The CDR3 runs 12 residues. The V end lost 5 bases, the J end lost 0 bases, and 4 bases lay between the germline ends. CDR1 is SGHTA, CDR2 FQGNSA, per germline. This CDR3 is CASSLMNTEAFF. The CDR3 coding sequence is TGTGCCAGCAGCCTAATGAACACTGAAGCTTTCTTT.

The V call is TRBV7-2, the J call TRBJ1-2; a possible D gene is TRBD1 (5 bases). Germline CDR1 and CDR2: SGHTA and FQGNSA. CDR3 size: 15 residues. The V gene lost 1 base and the J gene lost 4 bases, with 13 bases spanning the gap. The CDR3 spells CASSLGAGFAYGYTF. The CDR3 nucleotides are TGTGCCAGCAGCTTAGGAGCAGGGTTCGCCTATGGCTACACCTTC.

This sequence joins TRBV5-6 and TRBJ1-2, with 9 bases fitting TRBD1. The CDR3 extends over 15 amino acids. The V and J ends lost 9 bases and 8 bases, in that order; junction bases with no gene match: 17. The germline gives CDR1 SGHDT, CDR2 YYEEEE. For the CDR3, the DNA is TGTGCCACCGTACAAAACAGGGGGCGCTTAGGAGGCTACACCTTC. As protein: CATVQNRGRLGGYTF.

V gene TRBV12-5 combines with J gene TRBJ2-1; D is undetermined. This CDR3 has 14 amino acids. Germline V gene data show CDR1 as LGHNT and CDR2 as FRNRAP. Trimming removed 2 bases from V and 8 bases from J, with 13 bases in between. The CDR3 nucleotides are TGTGCTAGTGGTTTGTCCCAAAATCGGTATGAGCAGTTCTTC. Encoded protein: CASGLSQNRYEQFF.

About this clone: An end of the junction does not agree with germline; a read error may underlie this. The chain uses TRBV2 and TRBJ2-6; a weak D match, TRBD2 (6 bases). Germline CDR1 is SNHLY and CDR2 is FYNNEI. The CDR3 loop spans 15 amino acids. Written as DNA, the CDR3 is TGTGCCAGTGGGACTGAACTCCCTGGGGCCAACGGCCTGACTTTC. Residues: CASGTELPGANGLTF.

The V and J genes are TRBV20-1 and TRBJ2-7, with 8 bases matching TRBD2. The CDR3 runs 11 residues. The V and J ends lost 6 bases and 6 bases, in that order; junction bases with no gene match: 4. Germline lookup yields CDR1 DFQATT and CDR2 SNEGSKA (reference sequence). The CDR3 reads CSATGGVEQYF. In DNA form, the CDR3 reads TGCAGTGCAACGGGGGGGGTCGAGCAGTACTTC.

This clone was seen once. The CDR3 bases are TGTGCCAGCAGCTTAGAGCCCGCCCCCTACGAGCAGTACTTC. Amino acid sequence: CASSLEPAPYEQYF. The V call is TRBV7-2, the J call TRBJ2-7; D gene ambiguous. The germline gives CDR1 SGHTA, CDR2 FQGNSA. The CDR3 extends over 14 amino acids. Trimming left V 1 base short and J 2 bases short, with 9 bases between.

V gene TRBV30 combines with J gene TRBJ1-1; the D is unclear. Germline-derived CDR1 and CDR2 are GTSNPN and SVGIG (reference sequence). This CDR3 spans 11 amino acids. V gave up 0 bases and J gave up 7 bases, with 6 bases separating them. The CDR3 DNA reads TGTGCCTGGAGTGTTAGCCATGAAGCTTTCTTT. The encoded protein is CAWSVSHEAFF.

V usage is TRBV29-1 and J usage is TRBJ2-5; 11 bases are shared with TRBD2. V shed 7 bases and J 1 base; nucleotides not matched to a gene: 5. This CDR3 spans 14 amino acids. In germline, CDR1 is SQVTM, CDR2 ANQGSEA. The CDR3 DNA reads TGCAGCGCTAAGGGACTAGCGGTCCAAGAGACCCAGTACTTC. Protein: CSAKGLAVQETQYF.

The chain uses TRBV5-4 and TRBJ1-2; possibly TRBD1 for D (5 bases). The germline CDR1 and CDR2 sequences are SGHNT and YYREEE (reference sequence). CDR3 size: 19 residues. Trimming pared 2 bases from V and 4 bases from J, leaving 27 bases between. CDR3: CASSLSRGNRGGPFYGYTF. The CDR3 DNA sequence: TGTGCCAGCAGCTTAAGTCGCGGCAATAGGGGAGGGCCTTTCTATGGCTACACCTTC. Together with reference TRBV5-4 and TRBJ1-2, the CDR3 gives the full variable domain: ETGVTQSPTHLIKTRGQQVTLRCSSQSGHNTVSWYQQALGQGPQFIFQYYREEENGRGNFPPRFSGLQFPNYSSELNVNALELDDSALYLCASSLSRGNRGGPFYGYTFGSGTRLTVV.

This clone was detected only once. The chain recombines TRBV6-5 with TRBJ2-7, with D possibly being TRBD1 (5 bases). Germline V gene sequence: CDR1 MNHEY, CDR2 SVGAGI. The CDR3 is made up of 12 amino acids. Trimming left V 6 bases short and J 6 bases short, with 12 bases between. The CDR3 DNA is TGTGCCAGCAGAGCTCAGGGATCCGAGCAGTACTTC. Protein product: CASRAQGSEQYF.

This clone has a single count. This sequence joins TRBV19 and TRBJ2-7; unclear D gene. From germline, CDR1 is LNHDA and CDR2 SQIVND (reference sequence). V was clipped by 4 bases and J by 5 bases, with 12 bases between them. The CDR3 extends over 13 amino acids. The CDR3 DNA reads TGTGCCAGTAGTAGCCTCAGGTCCCACGAGCAGTACTTC. Translating it yields CASSSLRSHEQYF.

The gene calls are TRBV11-2 and TRBJ1-1; 10 bases agree with TRBD1. Germline V gene data show CDR1 as SGHAT and CDR2 as FQNNGV. Trimming cost V 5 bases and J 6 bases; bases outside gene matches: 15. The CDR3 covers 17 residues. CDR3 DNA sequence: TGTGCCAGCAGCACTCCTCGACAGGGGGCGGGAGGGGCTGAAGCTTTCTTT. Amino acids: CASSTPRQGAGGAEAFF. Full variable domain (outside the CDR3, taken from reference TRBV11-2 and TRBJ1-1): EAGVAQSPRYKIIEKRQSVAFWCNPISGHATLYWYQQILGQGPKLLIQFQNNGVVDDSQLPKDRFSAERLKGVDSTLKIQPAKLEDSAVYLCASSTPRQGAGGAEAFFGQGTRLTVV.

The J gene is TRBJ2-7, the V gene TRBV9; 10 bases match TRBD2. The V gene end was trimmed by 3 bases and the J gene end by 0 bases; junction bases not matched to a gene: 6. Germline CDR1 and CDR2: SGDLS and YYNGEE. The CDR3 totals 16 residues. CDR3 in DNA: TGTGCCAGCAGCGGCGGGGGGACTAGCGTCTCCTACGAGCAGTACTTC. Its translation: CASSGGGTSVSYEQYF.

The chain is built from TRBV27 and TRBJ2-7, with TRBD2 as a possible D gene (5 bases). V gave up 0 bases and J gave up 5 bases, with 14 bases separating them. This CDR3 region has 15 residues. Germline-derived CDR1 and CDR2 are MNHEY and SMNVEV (reference sequence). DNA for the CDR3: TGTGCCAGCAGTTTATCGGCCGCTAGCTTCCACGAGCAGTACTTC. As protein: CASSLSAASFHEQYF.

This clone was seen a single time. The J gene is TRBJ2-3, the V gene TRBV9, with a possible D match to TRBD2 (6 bases). Germline V lookup: CDR1 SGDLS, CDR2 YYNGEE. Trimming cost V 0 bases and J 0 bases, with 8 bases left between them. The CDR3 length is 15 residues. CDR3 in DNA: TGTGCCAGCAGCGTAGGCGGGGAAAGCACAGATACGCAGTATTTT. It specifies CASSVGGESTDTQYF.

The rearrangement links TRBV5-1 to TRBJ2-7; 7 bases are a match to TRBD1. The V segment lost 3 bases and the J segment 2 bases; nucleotides outside the gene matches: 2. CDR1 is SGHRS and CDR2 is YFSETQ in the germline V gene. The CDR3 spans 13 residues. The CDR3 protein is CASSYGTAYEQYF. The CDR3 DNA sequence: TGCGCCAGCAGCTATGGGACAGCCTACGAGCAGTACTTC.

This chain connects TRBV11-3 to TRBJ2-7; 7 nucleotides agree with TRBD1. The length of the CDR3 is 16 residues. V shed 2 bases, J shed 0 bases, and the junction held 7 bases outside the gene matches. From germline, CDR1 is SGHNT and CDR2 YENEEA. The CDR3 nucleotides are TGTGCCAGCAGCTTACCCAACCGGGACAGCTCCTACGAGCAGTACTTC. This sequence encodes CASSLPNRDSSYEQYF.

The chain is built from TRBV15 and TRBJ2-5; D is possibly TRBD2 (7 bases). From germline, CDR1 is LNHNV and CDR2 YYDKDF (reference sequence). The CDR3 length is 15 residues. Trimming shortened V by 1 base and J by 1 base, and 10 bases separated the two germline ends. The CDR3 DNA reads TGTGCCACCAGCAGAGTGCGGGGGCTCCAAGAGACCCAGTACTTC. Protein: CATSRVRGLQETQYF.

This chain joins TRBV7-2 and TRBJ2-3, with a weak D call TRBD2 (5 bases). The ends were cut back, 4 bases at V and 4 bases at J, with 15 bases in the middle. The CDR3 is 15 amino acids. Germline V gene data show CDR1 as SGHTA and CDR2 as FQGNSA. The CDR3 DNA follows: TGTGCCAGCAGCTCAAACTACGGGGTCGCAGATACGCAGTATTTT. Encoded protein: CASSSNYGVADTQYF.

The V and J genes are TRBV5-6 and TRBJ2-7; 7 bases agree with TRBD1. The ends lost 1 base at V and 0 bases at J; junction bases unmatched: 7. Germline CDR1 and CDR2: SGHDT and YYEEEE. CDR3 size: 16 residues. Here the CDR3 reads CASSLTGTAASYEQYF. In DNA form, the CDR3 reads TGTGCCAGCAGCTTGACCGGGACAGCCGCCTCCTACGAGCAGTACTTC.